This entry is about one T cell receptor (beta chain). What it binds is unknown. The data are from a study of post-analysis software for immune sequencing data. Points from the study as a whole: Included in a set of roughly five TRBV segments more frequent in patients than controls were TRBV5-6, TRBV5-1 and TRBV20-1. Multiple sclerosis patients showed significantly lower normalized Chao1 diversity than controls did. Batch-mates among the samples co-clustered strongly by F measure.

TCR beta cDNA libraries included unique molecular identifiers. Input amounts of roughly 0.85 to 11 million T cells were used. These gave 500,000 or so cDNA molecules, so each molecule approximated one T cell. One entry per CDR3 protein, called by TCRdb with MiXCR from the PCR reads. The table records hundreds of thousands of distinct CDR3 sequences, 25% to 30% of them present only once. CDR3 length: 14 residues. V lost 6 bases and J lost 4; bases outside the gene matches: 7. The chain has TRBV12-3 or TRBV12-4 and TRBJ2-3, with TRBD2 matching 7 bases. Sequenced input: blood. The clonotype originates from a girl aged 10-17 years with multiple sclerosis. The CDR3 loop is CASSPTSASDTQYF. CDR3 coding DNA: TGTGCCAGCAGCCCAACTAGCGCTTCAGATACGCAGTATTTT.